This T cell receptor beta chain was sequenced in a study of OX40 agonist ivuxolimab in advanced cancers. Study background: Eligibility rules accepted prior anti-PD-1, anti-PD-L1 or anti-CTLA-4 therapy, and 30% to 40% had some. Points from the study as a whole: Individuals who were partial responders at 0.1-3.0 mg/kg had clonal expansion that ranked among the lowest.

This clone appeared a single time. Antigen unknown. Repertoires were generated with immunoSEQ multiplex PCR, while TCRdb's copy carries only in-frame clones and drops some. This sample carries over 20,000 clones, around 86% of them seen once, and the ten largest clones take roughly a sixth. The sequence was collected from an adult with an advanced solid tumor such as melanoma, head and neck, liver or kidney cancer. Sample: CD4+ or CD8+ T cells sorted from blood, taken in a trial of the OX40 agonist ivuxolimab.

CDR3 residues: CASSNTGGWGQPQHF. The DNA of the CDR3 is TGTGCCAGCAGTAACACAGGGGGCTGGGGTCAGCCCCAGCATTTT. This sequence joins TRBV27 and TRBJ1-5; the match to TRBD1 covers 9 bases. The trim removed 5 bases at V and 6 bases at J, leaving 8 bases unmatched. The V gene's germline CDR1 is MNHEY and CDR2 SMNVEV (reference sequence). The CDR3 runs to 15 residues.